This TCR beta chain was found in a study of blood T cell repertoires in COVID-19. Turning to the study itself: The origin of the acute and convalescent COVID-19 samples was the United States, Italy and Spain.

This CDR3 is 14 amino acids long. Germline trimming cut 9 bases from V and 3 bases from J; bases unmatched to any gene: 11. Per the germline V gene, CDR1 is SGHRS and CDR2 is YFSETQ. The sample holds a few counts of this clone. Libraries were prepared by immunoSEQ multiplex PCR; TCRdb keeps only in-frame clonotypes and omits some of them. The data show more than 130,000 clones, 87% seen once. The genes are TRBV5-1 and TRBJ2-7; 8 nucleotides line up with TRBD2. Specimen: peripheral blood. This TCR was recovered from a woman aged 40 to 50 with acute or convalescent COVID-19. In nucleotides, the CDR3 is TGCGCCATGTCAGGGACTAGAATTTTCTACGAGCAGTACTTC. Its protein is CAMSGTRIFYEQYF.